Shown below are 9 T cell receptor beta chains from a single sample sequenced in a study of CD8 T cells in Susac syndrome. Random hexamers were used to reverse transcribe 0.5 to 1 ug of RNA. TCRdb redid the calling of the immunoSEQ multiplex PCR reads with MiXCR, one entry per CDR3 protein. The sample lists around 200,000 distinct CDR3 sequences, about 94% occurring once. The sequencing sample was made of CD4+ T cells from PBMCs. The receptors shown here come from a human donor with multiple sclerosis.

CDR3 nucleotide sequence: TGCAGTGCTAGAGATAAGTTCGGACAGGGACGGAACTATGGCTACACCTTC. The encoded protein is CSARDKFGQGRNYGYTF. The chain joins TRBV20-1 to TRBJ1-2; 8 nucleotides match TRBD1. Trimming cost V 0 bases and J 2 bases; bases outside gene matches: 11. The CDR3 covers 17 residues. CDR1 and CDR2 (germline): DFQATT, SNEGSKA (reference sequence).

V is TRBV20-1 and J is TRBJ2-3, with TRBD2 matching 7 bases. The CDR3 loop spans 15 amino acids. V shed 5 bases, J shed 2 bases, and the junction held 10 bases outside the gene matches. Germline values: CDR1 DFQATT, CDR2 SNEGSKA (reference sequence). CDR3 coding DNA: TGCAGTGCTTTAAATCGGCGGGAGAACACAGATACGCAGTATTTT. It specifies CSALNRRENTDTQYF.

CDR3 DNA: TGCAGTGCCCAAAGGGGTTATCAGCCCCAGCATTTT. It codes for CSAQRGYQPQHF. V gene TRBV20-1 combines with J gene TRBJ1-5; D may be TRBD1 (5 bases). The V and J ends lost 6 bases and 5 bases respectively, with 11 bases between them. The CDR3 length is 12 residues. CDR1 is DFQATT and CDR2 is SNEGSKA in the germline V gene (reference sequence).

The gene calls are TRBV6-2 or TRBV6-3 and TRBJ2-2; 7 bases map to TRBD1. Germline lookup yields CDR1 MNHEY and CDR2 SVGEGT. This CDR3 is built from 16 residues. Trimming removed 2 bases from V and 4 bases from J; junction bases left unmatched: 7. CDR3 coding DNA: TGTGCCAGCAGTTACGACAAGGGGGCGCCCACCGGGGAGCTGTTTTTT. It yields the protein CASSYDKGAPTGELFF.

The chain is built from TRBV29-1 and TRBJ1-1; no clear D. V gave up 6 bases and J gave up 3 bases, with 5 bases separating them. Germline values: CDR1 SQVTM, CDR2 ANQGSEA. This CDR3 has 10 residues. This chain's CDR3 is CSVQYTEAFF. The CDR3 nucleotides are TGCAGCGTCCAATACACTGAAGCTTTCTTT.

The chain is built from TRBV6-4 and TRBJ1-1, with 9 bases lining up with TRBD1. The length of the CDR3 is 15 residues. The trim removed 6 bases at V and 3 bases at J, leaving 8 bases unmatched. Looked up from germline, CDR1 is MRHNA and CDR2 is SNTAGT. The chain's CDR3 is CASRPGTGGYTEAFF. In DNA form, the CDR3 reads TGTGCCAGCAGGCCCGGTACAGGGGGCTACACTGAAGCTTTCTTT.

This chain's CDR3 is CASSVGSTAEQFF. The CDR3 DNA sequence: TGTGCCAGCAGCGTAGGCTCGACGGCTGAGCAGTTCTTC. The chain recombines TRBV9 with TRBJ2-1; D is ambiguous. Germline loops: CDR1 SGDLS, CDR2 YYNGEE. The CDR3 has 13 residues. V was trimmed by 0 bases and J by 9 bases, leaving 10 bases between them.

V usage is TRBV4-3 and J usage is TRBJ1-2; D is possibly TRBD1 (6 bases). Trimming took off 7 bases at V and 4 bases at J, with 13 bases between the two ends. Germline V gene lookup returns CDR1 LGHNA and CDR2 YSLEER. This CDR3 has 13 residues. The CDR3 nucleotides read TGCGCCAGCAAACAACAGGGTCCCTATGGCTACACCTTC. This encodes CASKQQGPYGYTF.

The chain uses TRBV30 and TRBJ1-4; D uncertain. The CDR3 sequence is 12 residues long. V was clipped by 0 bases and J by 8 bases, with 7 bases between them. The V gene's germline CDR1 is GTSNPN and CDR2 SVGIG (reference sequence). CDR3 sequence: CAWSVVLEKLFF. The CDR3 bases are TGTGCCTGGAGTGTGGTGCTAGAAAAACTGTTTTTT.